These 20 T cell receptor beta chains came from one sample sequenced in a study of CD8+ T cells in alopecia areata. The sequencing template was cDNA reverse transcribed from extracted RNA. The assay was immunoSEQ multiplex PCR, and TCRdb's table has in-frame clones only and misses some. The table records a few hundred thousand clones, about two fifths of them present only once. Treatment defined: oral pan-JAK inhibitor, 5-10 mg twice daily. Sample: CD4+ T cells sorted from blood, taken between weeks 30 and 35, from a patient treated with tofacitinib. These receptor sequences come from a human donor with alopecia areata.

The chain has TRBV2 and TRBJ2-7; a possible D gene is TRBD2 (5 bases). Germline CDR1 SNHLY, CDR2 FYNNEI. CDR3 size: 13 residues. Trimming pared 7 bases from V and 1 base from J, leaving 11 bases between. CDR3 amino acids: CASTRELSYEQYF. Here the CDR3 DNA reads TGTGCCAGCACACGGGAATTATCCTACGAGCAGTACTTC.

In this sample, this clone turned up once. J is TRBJ1-2 and V is TRBV19; a possible D gene is TRBD1 (6 bases). Trimming removed 5 bases at V and 4 bases at J, with 17 bases between. The CDR3 is 15 residues long. The germline CDR1 and CDR2 sequences are LNHDA and SQIVND (reference sequence). As DNA, the CDR3 is TGTGCCAGTAGTGCCCAGGGAGGGGGACGCTATGGCTACACCTTC. Residues: CASSAQGGGRYGYTF. Complete variable domain (other parts from reference TRBV19 and TRBJ1-2): DGGITQSPKYLFRKEGQNVTLSCEQNLNHDAMYWYRQDPGQGLRLIYYSQIVNDFQKGDIAEGYSVSREKKESFPLTVTSAQKNPTAFYLCASSAQGGGRYGYTFGSGTRLTVV.

CDR3 residues: CAWTEGRSPLHF. DNA of the CDR3: TGTGCCTGGACAGAAGGGAGGTCACCCCTCCACTTT. The chain couples TRBV30 to TRBJ1-6; D remains ambiguous. Germline CDR1 reads GTSNPN; CDR2 reads SVGIG (reference sequence). There are 12 residues in the CDR3. Trimming took 4 bases from V and 10 from J, leaving 11 bases between them.

The chain employs TRBV2 and TRBJ2-3, with D uncertain. This CDR3 contains 16 residues. From germline, CDR1 is SNHLY and CDR2 FYNNEI. V was cut by 6 bases and J by 3 bases, with 19 bases left in between. CDR3 in DNA: TGTGCCAGCAGGGCCTGGGGTACCGTGGTAACAGATACGCAGTATTTT. Translating it yields CASRAWGTVVTDTQYF.

This clone has a handful of counts. The chain has TRBV7-6 and TRBJ2-7, with 12 bases matching TRBD1. The CDR3 is 15 amino acids. With V trimmed by 0 bases and J by 6 bases, 3 bases remained unmatched. Germline loops: CDR1 SGHVS, CDR2 FNYEAQ. DNA for the CDR3: TGTGCCAGCAGCTTAGCTCCGGGACAGGGGGCCGAGCAGTACTTC. Translating it yields CASSLAPGQGAEQYF.

The chain joins TRBV30 to TRBJ1-5; D gene unclear. Germline CDR1 GTSNPN, CDR2 SVGIG (reference sequence). The CDR3 totals 13 residues. V lost 2 bases and J 4 bases, leaving 9 bases between the germline ends. In nucleotides, the CDR3 is TGTGCCTGGAGTAGTAACGGGAATCAGCCCCAGCATTTT. Encoded protein: CAWSSNGNQPQHF.

The chain joins TRBV13 to TRBJ2-7; 8 bases match TRBD1. Germline values: CDR1 PRHDT, CDR2 FYEKMQ (reference sequence). Trimming removed 6 bases from V and 2 bases from J; junction bases left unmatched: 6. CDR3 size: 14 residues. The CDR3 DNA sequence: TGTGCCAGCAGTAGGACAGGGCCCACCTACGAGCAGTACTTC. This translates into CASSRTGPTYEQYF.

Many counts were recorded for this clone. The gene calls are TRBV7-9 and TRBJ1-4; 7 bases are shared with TRBD1. Germline CDR1 is SEHNR and CDR2 is FQNEAQ (reference sequence). V shed 5 bases, J shed 6 bases, and the junction held 9 bases outside the gene matches. The CDR3 length is 15 residues. CDR3 sequence (DNA): TGTGCCAGCAGCACCAGACAGGGTGGGCATGAAAAACTGTTTTTT. This translates into CASSTRQGGHEKLFF.

The chain combines TRBV5-1 with TRBJ2-5; 8 bases are shared with TRBD2. Germline assignment: CDR1 SGHRS and CDR2 YFSETQ. V lost 0 bases to trimming and J lost 3 bases; unmatched junction nucleotides: 10. This CDR3 has 17 amino acids. CDR3 nucleotides: TGCGCCAGCAGCTTGGCCGTCACTAGCGGCAACGAAGAGACCCAGTACTTC. It yields the protein CASSLAVTSGNEETQYF. The whole variable domain, remainder taken from reference TRBV5-1 and TRBJ2-5, is KAGVTQTPRYLIKTRGQQVTLSCSPISGHRSVSWYQQTPGQGLQFLFEYFSETQRNKGNFPGRFSGRQFSNSRSEMNVSTLELGDSALYLCASSLAVTSGNEETQYFGPGTRLLVL.

This clone was seen once. This chain joins TRBV7-9 and TRBJ1-6; TRBD1 agrees at 7 bases. In germline, CDR1 is SEHNR, CDR2 FQNEAQ (reference sequence). Unmatched junction bases numbered 0, after V lost 5 bases and J lost 2 bases. The CDR3 totals 14 residues. DNA for the CDR3: TGTGCCAGCAGCGACAGGGCCTATAATTCACCCCTCCACTTT. Amino acid sequence: CASSDRAYNSPLHF.

This clone was seen at least ten times. This chain links TRBV5-1 with TRBJ2-1; possibly TRBD1 or TRBD2 for D (6 bases each). The germline gives CDR1 SGHRS, CDR2 YFSETQ. CDR3 length: 18 residues. The V end was cut by 2 bases, the J end by 2 bases, with 20 bases between. CDR3 sequence (DNA): TGCGCCAGCAGCTTTCCCTCCCTTGGGGGGCTTACCTACAATGAGCAGTTCTTC. It codes for CASSFPSLGGLTYNEQFF.

The chain employs TRBV18 and TRBJ1-1; TRBD1 matches at 8 bases. Looked up from germline, CDR1 is KGHSH and CDR2 is LQKENI. This CDR3 is 15 amino acids long. J lost 6 bases, V lost 1 base, and 7 bases had no gene match. CDR3 amino acids: CASSPQDRGGAEAFF. In DNA, the CDR3 is TGTGCCAGCTCACCACAAGACAGGGGAGGGGCTGAAGCTTTCTTT.

The genes are TRBV10-3 and TRBJ2-7; maybe TRBD2 (6 bases). Per the germline V gene, CDR1 is ENHRY and CDR2 is SYGVKD. V dropped 6 bases and J dropped 0 bases, with 6 bases sitting between them. The CDR3 is made up of 12 amino acids. The DNA of the CDR3 is TGTGCCATCAGGGACTACTCCTACGAGCAGTACTTC. Its translation: CAIRDYSYEQYF.

The chain uses TRBV9 and TRBJ1-1, with a weak D call TRBD1 (6 bases). This CDR3 comprises 13 residues. Germline V gene lookup returns CDR1 SGDLS and CDR2 YYNGEE. Trimming stripped 3 bases from V and 4 bases from J, with 10 bases between. In DNA form, the CDR3 reads TGTGCCAGCAGCGGGGGAGGGGGCACTGAAGCTTTCTTT. Amino acids: CASSGGGGTEAFF.

The J gene is TRBJ1-1, the V gene TRBV7-2; D not resolved. V lost 1 base and J 4 bases, leaving 13 bases between the germline ends. Germline CDR1 SGHTA, CDR2 FQGNSA. The CDR3 covers 15 residues. The CDR3 protein is CASSLESSGRTEAFF. The DNA of the CDR3 is TGTGCCAGCAGCTTAGAATCGTCCGGGCGCACTGAAGCTTTCTTT.

The chain employs TRBV18 and TRBJ2-5; TRBD2 might be the D (6 bases). This CDR3 has 15 residues. V shed 5 bases and J shed 5 bases, with 18 bases lying between them. Germline V gene lookup returns CDR1 KGHSH and CDR2 LQKENI. The CDR3 coding sequence is TGTGCCAGCTCATCGGCCTCACGCGGAGGGGAGACCCAGTACTTC. It encodes CASSSASRGGETQYF.

The J gene is TRBJ2-5, the V gene TRBV2; D call uncertain. Germline V lookup: CDR1 SNHLY, CDR2 FYNNEI. Trimming took off 4 bases at V and 4 bases at J, with 10 bases between the two ends. The CDR3 extends over 13 amino acids. The CDR3 region is CASSGRLGETQYF. The CDR3 DNA sequence: TGTGCCAGCAGTGGTCGTCTCGGAGAGACCCAGTACTTC.

This sequence joins TRBV30 and TRBJ1-2; TRBD1 might be the D (5 bases). Germline V lookup: CDR1 GTSNPN, CDR2 SVGIG (reference sequence). The CDR3 is made up of 15 amino acids. The V gene lost 3 bases and the J gene lost 4 bases, with 18 bases spanning the gap. CDR3 region: CAWSGPLPGGYGYTF. In DNA, the CDR3 is TGTGCCTGGAGCGGCCCTCTACCTGGGGGCTATGGCTACACCTTC.

This clone was picked up a small number of times. The chain employs TRBV5-1 and TRBJ1-1; D is ambiguous. The CDR3 consists of 15 residues. In germline, CDR1 is SGHRS, CDR2 YFSETQ. Deletions cut 0 bases from V and 3 bases from J, with 12 bases between. CDR3 residues: CASSLDGDSDTEAFF. CDR3 nucleotide sequence: TGCGCCAGCAGCTTGGATGGGGATTCGGACACTGAAGCTTTCTTT.

This clone was picked up a small number of times. The chain employs TRBV19 and TRBJ2-1, with 8 nucleotides matching TRBD1. The V gene end was trimmed by 6 bases and the J gene end by 2 bases; junction bases not matched to a gene: 6. Germline V gene sequence: CDR1 LNHDA, CDR2 SQIVND (reference sequence). This CDR3 spans 15 amino acids. The CDR3: CASRNRDRPYNEQFF. In nucleotides, the CDR3 is TGTGCCAGTAGGAACCGGGACAGGCCCTACAATGAGCAGTTCTTC.